This T cell receptor (beta chain) comes out of a study (dated by TCRdb to the mid-2010s). Describing the broader study: The study tested whether tumor-infiltrating Tregs in breast cancer are recruited from blood Tregs or converted in situ from other CD4+ T cell subsets.

To prepare the library, multiplex PCR was applied. Sequencing took place on an Ion Torrent PGM. Concerning the study's data processing: For each of nine subset-tissue groups, sequencing data from the five patients were pooled, and the groups were then compared using unsupervised clustering of TCR gene usage. The Morisita-Horn index was used to calculate repertoire similarity, with shared sequences weighted by how much each contributed to each repertoire. TCRdb trimmed public reads at Q25 via fastp, called clones via MiXCR and kept in-frame beta chains. Here each entry gathers all rows of one CDR3 protein and keeps the most common genes and DNA. TCRdb assigned the V and J calls; the authors' analysis was not used. This sample has about 640 distinct CDR3 sequences in its table, and 3.3% of those were observed once. Together, the top ten hold about a third of the sample. The full study reports these points: The greatest overlap of tumor-infiltrating Treg TCR alpha and beta sequences was with tumor naive CD4+ T cells, followed next by blood naive CD4+ T cells. Tumor memory CD4+ T cell TCR gene usage was found to cluster with blood and lymph node memory CD4+ cells and with lymph node naive CD4+ cells. Rather than covering whole repertoires, validation in the larger cohort was restricted to a single TCR beta V-J rearrangement.

The Miltenyi Naive CD4+ T Cell Isolation kit was used to purify naive CD4+ T cells, and CD25 microbeads were used to remove Tregs. Mononuclear cells from lymph nodes or 50 ml of peripheral blood were isolated by Ficoll density gradient centrifugation. FACS confirmed that the sorted cell populations were more than 90% pure. Concerning this clonotype: There is no known antigen for this receptor. It has no much larger one-base neighbor in the sample; base qualities were not kept.

The sample consisted of naive CD4+ T cells sorted from blood. In the paper's terms, the cell subset or site label means: naive CD4+ T cells, CD4+CD45RA+CD25-. This receptor was taken from a female donor with breast cancer.

CDR3 sequence: CASSFNRYGYTF. The DNA sequence is as follows: TGTGCCAGCAGTTTCAACAGATATGGCTACACCTTC. The sequence joins TRBV12-3 or TRBV12-4 to TRBJ1-2; the D gene cannot be resolved reliably. The junction shows trimming of 3 bases on V and 5 bases on J, plus 7 bases between the germline ends. The CDR3 contains 12 residues, cysteine and phenylalanine counted. Just the 36-base CDR3 DNA is kept, in frame starting at base 1.